This TCR beta chain came from a study of shared clonotypes between healthy human individuals. Findings and caveats of the study: Approximately 5% was the fraction of naive CD4 clonotypes found shared across a few donors. It was only blood that was sampled, and tissue repertoires likely differ.

In regard to this clone: Its target is not known. The same CDR3 arises from other DNA sequences in this sample as well.

Terminally differentiated effector memory CD45RA+ cells were excluded by CCR7 positive selection of CD45RO-negative cells. Germline assignment: CDR1 SQVTM and CDR2 ANQGSEA. V lost 3 bases and J 4 bases, leaving 7 bases between the germline ends. This CDR3 has 12 amino acids. Clones were read by immunoSEQ multiplex PCR, and TCRdb kept only the in-frame ones, dropping some. The sample has a few million clones, roughly 95% seen once. The genes are TRBV29-1 and TRBJ2-1, with D possibly matching TRBD1 (6 bases). This TCR came from a man between 18 and 35 years old in good health. Some clones in this sample may be carry-over from other donors' samples. Source material: naive CD8+ T cells from PBMCs. The DNA of the CDR3 is TGCAGCGTTGATACAGGGTACAATGAGCAGTTCTTC. Protein: CSVDTGYNEQFF.